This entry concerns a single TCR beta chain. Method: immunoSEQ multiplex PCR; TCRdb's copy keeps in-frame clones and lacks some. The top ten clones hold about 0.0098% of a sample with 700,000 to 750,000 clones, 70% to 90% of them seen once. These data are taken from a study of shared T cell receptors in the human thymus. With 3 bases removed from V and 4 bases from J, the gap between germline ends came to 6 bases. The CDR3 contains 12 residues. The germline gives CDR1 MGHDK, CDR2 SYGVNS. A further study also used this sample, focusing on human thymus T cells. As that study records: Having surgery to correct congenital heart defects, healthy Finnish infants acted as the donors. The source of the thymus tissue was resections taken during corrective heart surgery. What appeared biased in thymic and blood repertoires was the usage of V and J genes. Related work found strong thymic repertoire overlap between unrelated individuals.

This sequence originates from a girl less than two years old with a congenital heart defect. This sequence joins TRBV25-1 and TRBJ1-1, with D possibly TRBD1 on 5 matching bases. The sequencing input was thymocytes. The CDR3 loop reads CASSDGGTEAFF. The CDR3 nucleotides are TGTGCCAGCAGTGACGGGGGCACTGAAGCTTTCTTT.